These 19 T cell receptor beta chains were all obtained from the same sample, sequenced in a study of T cell repertoires in cytomegalovirus infection. TCRdb re-analysed the reads in MiXCR, keeping a single row per CDR3 protein. Seen here are around 540,000 distinct CDR3 sequences, 25% to 35% observed once, and the top ten hold 15% to 20%. For these receptors, no antigen is known. Sequencing used cultured PBMCs, obtained from culture after CMV antigen stimulation. The receptors shown here come from a human donor in good health (CMV status not recorded). Some clones in this sample may be carry-over from other donors' samples.

V usage is TRBV27 and J usage is TRBJ2-7, with 7 nucleotides matching TRBD2. Germline values: CDR1 MNHEY, CDR2 SMNVEV (reference sequence). This CDR3 has 15 residues. J lost 2 bases, V lost 5 bases, and 9 bases had no gene match. CDR3 amino acids: CASSLRIAGTYEQYF. In DNA, the CDR3 is TGTGCCAGCAGTCTCCGGATAGCGGGTACCTACGAGCAGTACTTC.

The J gene is TRBJ2-2, the V gene TRBV20-1, with 7 bases identical to TRBD2. Germline assignment: CDR1 DFQATT and CDR2 SNEGSKA (reference sequence). The CDR3 totals 13 residues. V was pared by 4 bases and J by 1 base, with 0 bases of the junction left unmatched. DNA for the CDR3: TGCAGTGCTACGGGAGGGAACACCGGGGAGCTGTTTTTT. Translated: CSATGGNTGELFF.

The rearrangement links TRBV7-8 to TRBJ2-1, with TRBD2 matching over 11 bases. After removal of 4 bases from V and 1 base from J, the junction contained 9 bases not matched to a gene. This CDR3 contains 18 residues. Germline V CDR1 and CDR2: SGHVS, FQNEAQ. The CDR3 reads CASSSISTSGTSYNEQFF. CDR3 sequence (DNA): TGTGCCAGCAGCTCTATCTCGACTAGCGGGACGTCCTACAATGAGCAGTTCTTC.

This clonotype has just a few counts. V and J are TRBV7-2 and TRBJ1-2; weak D call: TRBD1 (5 bases). The germline CDR1 and CDR2 sequences are SGHTA and FQGNSA. The CDR3 length is 13 residues. Trimming removed 1 base at V and 13 bases at J, with 16 bases between. CDR3 residues: CASSLGWGRSLTF. The DNA of the CDR3 is TGTGCCAGCAGCTTAGGTTGGGGCAGATCCCTCACCTTC.

V is TRBV19 and J is TRBJ1-5; D is unclear. V was cut by 8 bases and J by 0 bases, with 8 bases left in between. CDR3 size: 13 residues. Germline values: CDR1 LNHDA, CDR2 SQIVND (reference sequence). The CDR3, as DNA: TGTGCCAGTGGGCGGAGTAGCAATCAGCCCCAGCATTTT. This sequence encodes CASGRSSNQPQHF.

This clonotype came up a few times. J is TRBJ2-5 and V is TRBV4-1, with 7 bases matching TRBD1. This CDR3 comprises 17 residues. V gave up 0 bases and J gave up 2 bases; unmatched junction bases: 9. Per germline, CDR1 MGHRA and CDR2 YSYEKL. The CDR3 here is CASSQEHFRDRQETQYF. CDR3 coding DNA: TGCGCCAGCAGCCAAGAACATTTCCGGGACAGACAAGAGACCCAGTACTTC.

The J gene is TRBJ1-1, the V gene TRBV12-3 or TRBV12-4; a possible D gene is TRBD1 (5 bases). The CDR3 has 13 amino acids. Trimming left V 5 bases short and J 5 bases short, with 12 bases between. CDR3 amino acids: CASSPHDRTEAFF. The CDR3 DNA sequence: TGTGCCAGCAGTCCCCACGACAGAACTGAAGCTTTCTTT.

The sample holds a few counts of this clonotype. The chain joins TRBV5-6 to TRBJ1-2, with TRBD1 matching 8 bases. Germline CDR1 is SGHDT and CDR2 is YYEEEE. V shed 3 bases and J 3 bases; nucleotides not matched to a gene: 10. The CDR3 spans 16 residues. CDR3 DNA sequence: TGTGCCAGCAGCTCTCACTCCCAGGGGGCTCACTATGGCTACACCTTC. Residues: CASSSHSQGAHYGYTF.

The V and J genes are TRBV7-8 and TRBJ2-3; TRBD2 aligns across 9 bases. Trimming took 6 bases from V and 1 from J; bases not matched to a gene: 5. Per germline, CDR1 SGHVS and CDR2 FQNEAQ. The CDR3 length is 15 residues. The CDR3 DNA sequence: TGTGCCAGCAGTCCCGGGACTAGCCGCACAGATACGCAGTATTTT. Translating gives CASSPGTSRTDTQYF.

The gene calls are TRBV7-2 and TRBJ2-5; 12 positions match TRBD2. This CDR3 is 18 amino acids long. The germline V gene encodes CDR1 SGHTA and CDR2 FQGNSA. V lost 5 bases and J lost 5; bases outside the gene matches: 15. For the CDR3, the DNA is TGTGCCAGCAGCCGCAACGGGCCTAGCGGGAGGGAGGGGGAGACCCAGTACTTC. It codes for CASSRNGPSGREGETQYF.

V gene TRBV27 combines with J gene TRBJ2-5; D may be TRBD1 (6 bases). V was clipped by 7 bases and J by 13 bases, with 22 bases between them. The germline gives CDR1 MNHEY, CDR2 SMNVEV (reference sequence). The CDR3 runs to 13 residues. CDR3 sequence reads: CASTSGQGRIPYF. The CDR3 DNA reads as TGTGCCAGCACATCCGGGCAGGGGCGCATCCCGTACTTC.

The chain recombines TRBV27 with TRBJ1-3; 7 bases are a match to TRBD1. V was pared by 2 bases and J by 4 bases, with 5 bases of the junction left unmatched. The length of the CDR3 is 15 residues. Per germline, CDR1 MNHEY and CDR2 SMNVEV (reference sequence). CDR3 in DNA: TGTGCCAGCAGTTTAGCGACAGGGTTCGGAAACACCATATATTTT. It is translated as CASSLATGFGNTIYF.

The V and J genes are TRBV10-2 and TRBJ2-2, with D perhaps matching TRBD2 (5 bases). In germline, CDR1 is WSHSY, CDR2 SAAADI. This CDR3 has 16 residues. The germline V and J ends were trimmed by 1 base and 2 bases, with 11 bases remaining between them. CDR3 coding DNA: TGCGCCAGCAGTGAGTTGAGGACTCTCAACACCGGGGAGCTGTTTTTT. Translated, it gives CASSELRTLNTGELFF.

The V call is TRBV19, the J call TRBJ2-5; 8 bases are shared with TRBD2. The CDR3 is 11 residues long. Unmatched junction bases numbered 3, after V lost 8 bases and J lost 7 bases. Germline lookup yields CDR1 LNHDA and CDR2 SQIVND (reference sequence). CDR3: CASPREGTQYF. The CDR3 nucleotides are TGTGCCAGTCCCCGGGAGGGGACCCAGTACTTC.

The sample holds many counts of this clonotype. The chain links TRBV27 to TRBJ2-3; 7 nucleotides align to TRBD2. The CDR3 runs 14 residues. Unmatched junction bases numbered 11, after V lost 9 bases and J lost 5 bases. Germline V gene lookup returns CDR1 MNHEY and CDR2 SMNVEV (reference sequence). This CDR3 is CARGCCGRRDTQYF. CDR3 DNA sequence: TGTGCCAGAGGGTGTTGCGGGAGAAGAGATACGCAGTATTTT.

This rearrangement joins TRBV7-6 to TRBJ1-1, with D possibly being TRBD1 (6 bases). Germline V gene data show CDR1 as SGHVS and CDR2 as FNYEAQ. Trimming removed 8 bases at V and 10 bases at J, with 17 bases between. This CDR3 has 12 residues. The CDR3 loop is CASEGGRLGAFF. The CDR3 nucleotides read TGTGCCAGCGAAGGGGGGAGATTGGGAGCTTTCTTT.

About this clonotype itself: A read error is possible here, since a much larger clone lies one base away. The chain links TRBV7-2 to TRBJ2-5, with D tentatively TRBD2 (5 bases). This CDR3 contains 15 residues. The V gene's germline CDR1 is SGHTA and CDR2 FQGNSA. Trimming took 5 bases from V and 5 from J, leaving 18 bases between them. In DNA, the CDR3 is TGTGCCAGCAGCAAAATGTTCGGGGTCTCCGAGACCCAGTACTTC. Protein product: CASSKMFGVSETQYF.

The CDR3 reads CSAGQQETQYF. The CDR3 DNA follows: TGCAGCGCAGGACAGCAAGAGACCCAGTACTTC. The rearrangement joins TRBV29-1 to TRBJ2-5, with D possibly being TRBD1 (6 bases). Germline CDR1 and CDR2: SQVTM and ANQGSEA. Trimming left V 7 bases short and J 2 bases short, with 8 bases between. This CDR3 comprises 11 residues.

The V and J genes are TRBV5-6 and TRBJ1-4; D is undetermined. The CDR3 length is 15 residues. Per germline, CDR1 SGHDT and CDR2 YYEEEE. V was trimmed by 1 base and J by 7 bases, leaving 14 bases between them. The CDR3 is CASSLSPVNREKLFF. The DNA of the CDR3 is TGTGCCAGCAGCTTGAGTCCGGTAAATCGTGAAAAACTGTTTTTT.